Shown below are 26 T cell receptor beta chains from a single sample sequenced in a study of breast tumors, draining lymph nodes, adjacent tissues. TCRdb re-derived calls from the multiplex PCR reads in MiXCR, one entry per CDR3 protein. The sample contains about 13,000 distinct CDR3 sequences, over 45% of which appear only once. The sequenced sample consisted of tumor-adjacent breast tissue. The receptors shown here come from a female donor with breast cancer. Some clones in this sample may be carry-over from other donors' samples.

The CDR3 loop is CATKGLTSHRQHF. CDR3 in DNA: TGTGCCACAAAGGGACTAACCTCACACCGCCAGCATTTT. This chain connects TRBV7-9 to TRBJ1-5; D may be TRBD1 (5 bases). V dropped 10 bases and J dropped 12 bases, with 22 bases sitting between them. This CDR3 comprises 13 residues. Germline loops: CDR1 SEHNR, CDR2 FQNEAQ (reference sequence).

This chain joins TRBV14 and TRBJ2-1; D is undetermined. V lost 0 bases and J lost 8, with 14 bases in between. The CDR3 covers 15 residues. Germline V gene lookup returns CDR1 SGHDN and CDR2 FVKESK. The CDR3 sequence: CASSQEGNRTDEQFF. In nucleotides, the CDR3 is TGTGCCAGCAGCCAAGAGGGGAACCGGACGGATGAGCAGTTCTTC.

This clonotype was recorded at least ten times. A much larger clonotype is one base distant, so this may be a read error. This rearrangement joins TRBV7-3 to TRBJ2-5, with 9 nucleotides matching TRBD2. From germline, CDR1 is SGHTA and CDR2 FQGTGA. The CDR3 is made up of 15 amino acids. CDR3 DNA sequence: TGTGCCAGCAGCTTCGGCGGGAGGGCCCAGGAGACCCAGCGCTTC. It specifies CASSFGGRAQETQRF.

V and J are TRBV24-1 and TRBJ2-2; the D is unclear. V was shortened by 4 bases and J by 7 bases, with 9 bases between the two germline ends. CDR1 is KGHDR, CDR2 SFDVKD, per germline. The CDR3 has 13 amino acids. In DNA, the CDR3 is TGTGCCACCAGTGACCCTTATAACGGGGAGCTGTTTTTT. Translated, it gives CATSDPYNGELFF.

This clonotype showed up many times. The chain carries TRBV5-8 and TRBJ2-1; TRBD1 or TRBD2 may be the D gene (5 bases each). The CDR3 has 15 amino acids. Between the trimmed V and J ends, which lost 7 bases and 0 bases, there was a span of 14 bases. The germline CDR1 and CDR2 sequences are SGHTS and YDEGEE. CDR3 nucleotide sequence: TGTGCCAGCCTCCGGGGCCGGAGCTCCTACAATGAGCAGTTCTTC. As protein: CASLRGRSSYNEQFF.

Ten or more counts support this clonotype. The J gene is TRBJ2-2, the V gene TRBV7-8; D is ambiguous. Germline V CDR1 and CDR2: SGHVS, FQNEAQ. With 6 bases removed from V and 8 bases from J, the gap between germline ends came to 10 bases. The CDR3 is made up of 12 amino acids. The DNA of the CDR3 is TGTGCCAGCAGTTCAGAGTCGGGGGAGCTGTTTTTT. Amino acid sequence: CASSSESGELFF. The full variable domain, rest sourced from reference TRBV7-8 and TRBJ2-2, is GAGVSQSPRYKVAKRGQDVALRCDPISGHVSLFWYQQALGQGPEFLTYFQNEAQLDKSGLPSDRFFAERPEGSVSTLKIQRTQQEDSAVYLCASSSESGELFFGEGSRLTVL.

This clonotype was seen only once. The V call is TRBV19, the J call TRBJ1-6; the match to TRBD1 covers 11 bases. Trimming took 4 bases from V and 10 from J; bases not matched to a gene: 3. The CDR3 is 14 amino acids. The germline V gene encodes CDR1 LNHDA and CDR2 SQIVND (reference sequence). The CDR3 coding sequence is TGTGCCAGTAGTACCGGGACAGGGGGATCACCCCTCCACTTT. Translated: CASSTGTGGSPLHF.

A remark on this clonotype: The conserved closing phenylalanine or tryptophan is absent in this CDR3, likely reflecting a read error. The chain joins TRBV20-1 to TRBJ2-1; D tentatively reads TRBD1 or TRBD2 (5 bases each). Germline V CDR1 and CDR2: DFQATT, SNEGSKA (reference sequence). This CDR3 has 15 amino acids. The CDR3 DNA reads TGCAGTGCTAGAGTAGCAGGGAGCTCCTCCAATGAGCAGTTCTTG. This gives the protein CSARVAGSSSNEQFL.

Judged by abundance, this clonotype is medium-sized. The V and J genes are TRBV5-1 and TRBJ1-2; no clear D gene. The CDR3 is 15 amino acids. From germline, CDR1 is SGHRS and CDR2 YFSETQ. Trimming shortened V by 0 bases and J by 0 bases, and 9 bases separated the two germline ends. The DNA for the CDR3 is TGCGCCAGCAGCTTGGGGGGATCCACTAACTATGGCTACACCTTC. Its protein is CASSLGGSTNYGYTF.

This clonotype is medium-sized by share. This chain links TRBV6-6 with TRBJ1-2, with unresolved D. Germline V lookup: CDR1 MNHNY, CDR2 SVGAGI (reference sequence). With 11 bases removed from V and 0 bases from J, the gap between germline ends came to 13 bases. CDR3 length equals 13 residues. The CDR3 here is CAAGPSPNYGYTF. In nucleotides, the CDR3 is TGTGCCGCCGGCCCTTCCCCTAACTATGGCTACACCTTC.

To note about this clonotype: Since no conserved phenylalanine or tryptophan closes the CDR3, a read error is the likely cause. It is unclear where the CDR3 begins or ends on the DNA, so no DNA is shown, and the CDR3 is as TCRdb lists it. The V call is TRBV19, the J call TRBJ1-2. Ends included, the CDR3 has 10 residues. Germline CDR1 and CDR2: LNHDA and SQIVND (reference sequence). The CDR3 sequence: CASRSLRPSG.

Remarks on this clonotype: The CDR3 carries no conserved terminal phenylalanine or tryptophan, so it likely arises from a read error. The rearrangement joins TRBV14 to TRBJ2-7; no clear D. From germline, CDR1 is SGHDN and CDR2 FVKESK. Trimming removed 0 bases from V and 1 base from J, with 4 bases in between. The CDR3 is 13 residues long. CDR3 sequence: CASSQDRSYEQYS. As DNA, the CDR3 is TGTGCCAGCAGCCAAGATCGTTCCTACGAGCAGTACTCC.

This clonotype is judged medium-sized. The chain carries TRBV7-8 and TRBJ2-2; D unclear. V was pared by 0 bases and J by 0 bases, with 14 bases between. Germline CDR1 SGHVS, CDR2 FQNEAQ. This CDR3 has 18 residues. CDR3 residues: CASSLAVGPSSNTGELFF. For the CDR3, the DNA is TGTGCCAGCAGCTTAGCTGTCGGGCCATCCTCGAACACCGGGGAGCTGTTTTTT.

V is TRBV5-1 and J is TRBJ1-5; TRBD1 agrees at 7 bases. Germline V gives CDR1 SGHRS, CDR2 YFSETQ. Trimming removed 1 base from V and 3 bases from J; junction bases left unmatched: 4. CDR3 length: 15 residues. The CDR3 protein is CASSLTGDFNQPQHF. Here the CDR3 DNA reads TGCGCCAGCAGCTTGACAGGGGACTTCAATCAGCCCCAGCATTTT.

The genes are TRBV5-6 and TRBJ1-2; 9 bases are a match to TRBD1. The length of the CDR3 is 16 residues. CDR1 is SGHDT and CDR2 is YYEEEE in the germline V gene. Germline trimming cut 4 bases from V and 8 bases from J; bases unmatched to any gene: 15. CDR3 sequence (DNA): TGTGCCAGCAGCACAACGGGACAGGGACTTGGCCTAGGCTACACCTTC. It yields the protein CASSTTGQGLGLGYTF.

This clonotype showed up many times. The rearrangement joins TRBV7-9 to TRBJ1-1; D is unresolved. The V gene's germline CDR1 is SEHNR and CDR2 FQNEAQ (reference sequence). CDR3 size: 15 residues. The V gene lost 1 base and the J gene lost 1 base, with 10 bases spanning the gap. The CDR3 DNA reads as TGTGCCAGCAGCTTAGTCCGCACGGCGAACACTGAAGCTTTCTTT. Its protein product is CASSLVRTANTEAFF.

This chain connects TRBV5-1 to TRBJ1-2; D is undetermined. Germline V gene sequence: CDR1 SGHRS, CDR2 YFSETQ. The V end lost 3 bases, the J end lost 4 bases, and 10 bases lay between the germline ends. The CDR3 consists of 13 residues. CDR3 sequence (DNA): TGCGCCAGCAGCTCCCTCCCGCCCTATGGCTACACCTTC. Its protein is CASSSLPPYGYTF.

This clonotype occurred a few times. The genes are TRBV9 and TRBJ1-2; 7 nucleotides line up with TRBD1. Trimming at V came to 0 bases and at J to 4 bases, leaving 3 bases not matched to a gene. CDR1 SGDLS and CDR2 YYNGEE come from the germline V gene. The length of the CDR3 is 14 residues. The DNA for the CDR3 is TGTGCCAGCAGCGTAGGAGGGGGCCCCTATGGCTACACCTTC. It codes for CASSVGGGPYGYTF.

This clonotype was recorded many times. The rearrangement uses TRBV29-1 and TRBJ1-4, with 7 bases identical to TRBD1. The junction had 12 bases not matched to a gene; V was cut back by 5 bases and J by 6 bases. Germline V lookup: CDR1 SQVTM, CDR2 ANQGSEA. This CDR3 is built from 15 residues. CDR3 in amino acids: CSVQTGVVLDEKLFF. The CDR3, as DNA: TGCAGCGTTCAAACAGGGGTCGTGTTAGATGAAAAACTGTTTTTT. The full variable domain, completed using reference TRBV29-1 and TRBJ1-4, is SAVISQKPSRDICQRGTSLTIQCQVDSQVTMMFWYRQQPGQSLTLIATANQGSEATYESGFVIDKFPISRPNLTFSTLTVSNMSPEDSSIYLCSVQTGVVLDEKLFFGSGTQLSVL.

This clonotype was counted at least ten times. The gene calls are TRBV19 and TRBJ2-2, with D tentatively TRBD2 (6 bases). Trimming stripped 10 bases from V and 7 bases from J, with 16 bases between. The length of the CDR3 is 13 residues. From germline, CDR1 is LNHDA and CDR2 SQIVND (reference sequence). The CDR3 region is CATKGTRIGELFF. The DNA for the CDR3 is TGTGCCACCAAGGGGACTCGGATCGGGGAGCTGTTTTTT.

V is TRBV9 and J is TRBJ2-3; D is tentatively TRBD1 or TRBD2 (5 bases each). Germline CDR1 reads SGDLS; CDR2 reads YYNGEE. V lost 5 bases and J 4 bases, leaving 5 bases between the germline ends. CDR3 length equals 11 residues. CDR3 region: CASRGADTQYF. CDR3 DNA sequence: TGTGCCAGCAGGGGGGCAGATACGCAGTATTTT.

The genes are TRBV20-1 and TRBJ2-7, with D possibly being TRBD1 (5 bases). This CDR3 spans 14 amino acids. Per germline, CDR1 DFQATT and CDR2 SNEGSKA (reference sequence). V gave up 3 bases and J gave up 4 bases, with 16 bases separating them. The CDR3 bases are TGCAGTGCTAGGACAGAAGAAAACTCTTACGAGCAGTACGTC. Translated, it gives CSARTEENSYEQYV.

This clonotype showed up many times. The CDR3 sequence: CASSSARRTNEKLFF. The CDR3 DNA reads as TGTGCCAGCAGTTCGGCAAGGAGGACTAATGAAAAACTGTTTTTT. The rearrangement links TRBV12-3 or TRBV12-4 to TRBJ1-4; no firm D call. The CDR3 loop spans 15 amino acids. Trimming left V 4 bases short and J 2 bases short, with 11 bases between.

This clonotype was counted only a few times. V and J are TRBV6-1 and TRBJ1-1, with D perhaps matching TRBD1 (6 bases). The CDR3 is 15 amino acids. Looked up from germline, CDR1 is MNHNS and CDR2 is SASEGT. V lost 3 bases, J lost 1 base, and 12 bases lay in between. This CDR3 reads CASSDRGRWNTEAFF. DNA of the CDR3: TGTGCCAGCAGTGACAGGGGACGGTGGAACACTGAAGCTTTCTTT.

This clonotype showed up many times. The gene calls are TRBV30 and TRBJ1-1; D gene uncertain. With 2 bases removed from V and 3 bases from J, the gap between germline ends came to 7 bases. The CDR3 is 12 amino acids. CDR1 GTSNPN and CDR2 SVGIG come from the germline V gene (reference sequence). For the CDR3, the DNA is TGTGCCTGGAGTCATGGTGACACTGAAGCTTTCTTT. Translated, it gives CAWSHGDTEAFF. Complete variable domain (other parts from reference TRBV30 and TRBJ1-1): SQTIHQWPATLVQPVGSPLSLECTVEGTSNPNLYWYRQAAGRGLQLLFYSVGIGQISSEVPQNLSASRPQDRQFILSSKKLLLSDSGFYLCAWSHGDTEAFFGQGTRLTVV.

Ten or more counts support this clonotype. The chain recombines TRBV7-9 with TRBJ2-3, with no clear D. V was trimmed by 2 bases and J by 5 bases, leaving 8 bases between them. The length of the CDR3 is 13 residues. Germline V gene sequence: CDR1 SEHNR, CDR2 FQNEAQ (reference sequence). The CDR3 is CASSLYREDTQYF. The CDR3 coding sequence is TGTGCCAGCAGCTTATACCGAGAAGATACGCAGTATTTT. Looking up the rest from reference TRBV7-9 and TRBJ2-3 gives the full variable domain: DTGVSQNPRHKITKRGQNVTFRCDPISEHNRLYWYRQTLGQGPEFLTYFQNEAQLEKSRLLSDRFSAERPKGSFSTLEIQRTEQGDSAMYLCASSLYREDTQYFGPGTRLTVL.